The T cell receptor beta chain under discussion was sequenced for a study of regulatory T cells in long-lasting Graves disease. In the study overall: Over 5 years on antithyroid drugs plus positive TSH receptor antibodies marked Graves' disease as persistent.

According to the study, TCR beta libraries were built with iRepertoire HTBI primers and CDR3-region Arm-PCR. TCRdb analysed the multiplex PCR reads with MiXCR anew, one entry per CDR3 protein. The sample carries about 450,000 distinct CDR3 sequences, 23% recorded once. In the case of this clonotype: As yet, its antigen is unknown.

Overall study findings and caveats: Among persistent patients, a larger number of public clonotypes were shared (around 2,700) than among newly diagnosed patients (under 1,000). Persistent Graves' patients showed less TCR diversity than newly diagnosed ones.

Regarding time point: persistent/refractory GD, antithyroid drugs over 5 years with positive TRAb. Isolated PBMC RNA provided the starting material for the TCR library. This CDR3 is 17 amino acids long. Germline V gene lookup returns CDR1 MNHEY and CDR2 SVGEGT. Trimming pared 2 bases from V and 3 bases from J, leaving 20 bases between. The V and J genes are TRBV6-2 or TRBV6-3 and TRBJ2-7; D is uncertain. The TCR comes from a female donor with Graves disease. The specimen comprised peripheral blood mononuclear cells (PBMCs), sampled when the disease was refractory, from a patient treated with antithyroid drugs. The CDR3 loop is CASSYGTGPPLGYEQYF. CDR3 bases: TGTGCCAGCAGTTACGGCACTGGACCCCCTTTGGGCTACGAGCAGTACTTC.